What follows is one T cell receptor (beta chain) and its context. Its target is not known. The sample originates from a study of T cell clones after liver transplantation. Across the study: TCRbeta sequencing after a pre-transplant mixed lymphocyte reaction identified graft-donor-reactive clones, later tracked in post-transplant blood. Apart from three HCV-positive recipients, transplants were for non-autoimmune, non-viral reasons.

Study results and caveats: Circulating graft-donor-reactive CD4 TCRbeta sequences fell significantly post-transplant in 5 of 8 subjects. Graft donor-reactive T cells may have migrated into the graft rather than being deleted.

V shed 5 bases, J shed 0 bases, and the junction held 6 bases outside the gene matches. From germline, CDR1 is SGHTA and CDR2 FQGNSA. The CDR3 is 15 residues long. Generated by immunoSEQ multiplex PCR, the TCRdb table keeps only in-frame clones and is missing some. This table has tens of thousands of clones, 60% to 80% appearing once. The material was CD4+ T cells from blood, obtained before liver transplant. The V gene is TRBV7-2, the J gene TRBJ1-2; 7 nucleotides agree with TRBD1. The TCR originated in a human donor who received a liver transplant. The CDR3: CASSQRQGSNYGYTF. The CDR3 bases are TGTGCCAGCAGCCAACGACAGGGATCTAACTATGGCTACACCTTC.